These 13 T cell receptor beta chains came from one sample sequenced in a study of T cell responses to AZD1222 COVID-19 vaccine. TCRdb's table, derived via immunoSEQ multiplex PCR, lists solely in-frame clones and lacks some. There are some 130,000 clones in the sample; 90% occur only once, and about 7.1% lies in the top ten. The source material was peripheral blood, sampled on day 0 of AZD1222 vaccination. The receptors were sampled from an adult in good health.

This chain links TRBV2 with TRBJ1-5; D gene ambiguous. This CDR3 has 16 residues. The germline CDR1 and CDR2 sequences are SNHLY and FYNNEI. The V end was cut by 1 base, the J end by 0 bases, with 10 bases between. The CDR3 loop is CASSEGIWDSNQPQHF. The CDR3 region has the DNA TGTGCCAGCAGTGAAGGTATCTGGGATAGCAATCAGCCCCAGCATTTT. The full variable domain, in which reference TRBV2 and TRBJ1-5 provide the parts outside the CDR3, is EPEVTQTPSHQVTQMGQEVILRCVPISNHLYFYWYRQILGQKVEFLVSFYNNEISEKSEIFDDQFSVERPDGSNFTLKIRSTKLEDSAMYFCASSEGIWDSNQPQHFGDGTRLSIL.

The chain recombines TRBV6-2 or TRBV6-3 with TRBJ1-4; no firm D call. Germline CDR1 MNHEY, CDR2 SVGEGT. The CDR3 extends over 14 amino acids. Trimming removed 6 bases at V and 7 bases at J, with 15 bases between. The CDR3 here is CASSDRGLGEKLFF. For the CDR3, the DNA is TGTGCCAGCAGCGACCGTGGGCTCGGTGAAAAACTGTTTTTT.

This clone was seen more than once but under ten times. CDR3: CASSEAPGRKNTGELFF. For the CDR3, the DNA is TGTGCCAGCAGCGAGGCCCCAGGACGGAAAAACACCGGGGAGCTGTTTTTT. This chain joins TRBV9 and TRBJ2-2; D gene ambiguous. V lost 3 bases and J 2 bases, leaving 17 bases between the germline ends. The CDR3 loop spans 17 amino acids. The germline CDR1 and CDR2 sequences are SGDLS and YYNGEE.

The table lists this clone with a few counts. This chain links TRBV28 with TRBJ1-6; 10 nucleotides match TRBD1. This CDR3 is 15 amino acids long. The V gene's germline CDR1 is MDHEN and CDR2 SYDVKM. V dropped 4 bases and J dropped 5; count of bases not matched to a gene: 2. The CDR3 loop is CASSSGTGDNSPLHF. The CDR3, as DNA: TGTGCCAGCAGTTCCGGGACAGGGGATAATTCACCCCTCCACTTT.

The rearrangement uses TRBV5-1 and TRBJ2-2; D gene uncertain. CDR1 SGHRS and CDR2 YFSETQ come from the germline V gene. The CDR3 runs 13 residues. Trimming removed 4 bases from V and 3 bases from J, with 7 bases in between. The CDR3 reads CASSPQDTGELFF. The CDR3 nucleotides read TGCGCCAGCAGCCCGCAGGACACCGGGGAGCTGTTTTTT.

The gene calls are TRBV27 and TRBJ1-2, with TRBD1 matching over 7 bases. Trimming took 6 bases from V and 4 from J; bases not matched to a gene: 5. The CDR3 extends over 13 amino acids. The germline gives CDR1 MNHEY, CDR2 SMNVEV (reference sequence). In nucleotides, the CDR3 is TGTGCCAGCAGAGTAGGGGGCGCCTATGGCTACACCTTC. It encodes CASRVGGAYGYTF.

V and J are TRBV3-1 (or the pseudogene TRBV3-2) and TRBJ2-3; the match to TRBD2 covers 7 bases. V was pared by 0 bases and J by 3 bases, with 6 bases of the junction left unmatched. There are 16 residues in the CDR3. The germline V gene encodes CDR1 LGHDT and CDR2 YNNKEL (reference sequence). CDR3 region: CASSQEGGVETDTQYF. The CDR3, as DNA: TGTGCCAGCAGCCAAGAGGGGGGGGTCGAGACAGATACGCAGTATTTT.

This chain joins TRBV28 and TRBJ1-4, with TRBD1 as a possible D gene (6 bases). Germline CDR1 is MDHEN and CDR2 is SYDVKM. The CDR3 is 15 residues long. V was cut by 4 bases and J by 1 base, with 10 bases left in between. CDR3 coding DNA: TGTGCCAGCAGTTCCCCAGGGGTAACTAATGAAAAACTGTTTTTT. Its translation is CASSSPGVTNEKLFF. The variable domain in full, with the rest retrieved from reference TRBV28 and TRBJ1-4, is DVKVTQSSRYLVKRTGEKVFLECVQDMDHENMFWYRQDPGLGLRLIYFSYDVKMKEKGDIPEGYSVSREKKERFSLILESASTNQTSMYLCASSSPGVTNEKLFFGSGTQLSVL.

V usage is TRBV6-5 and J usage is TRBJ1-3, with a possible D match to TRBD1 (6 bases). Germline V gene data show CDR1 as MNHEY and CDR2 as SVGAGI. Trimming pared 7 bases from V and 7 bases from J, leaving 11 bases between. The CDR3 is made up of 12 amino acids. DNA for the CDR3: TGTGCCAGCACTTCGGGGGGCAACACCATATATTTT. Residues: CASTSGGNTIYF.

The chain has TRBV6-6 and TRBJ2-7; possible D gene TRBD1, 6 bases. The CDR3 is made up of 14 amino acids. The ends were cut back, 6 bases at V and 4 bases at J, with 16 bases in the middle. Germline V lookup: CDR1 MNHNY, CDR2 SVGAGI (reference sequence). CDR3 in DNA: TGTGCCAGCAGCCCTTCACAGGGTTTGTACGAGCAGTACTTC. The encoded protein is CASSPSQGLYEQYF.

This chain links TRBV7-9 with TRBJ1-6; D ambiguous. CDR1 is SEHNR, CDR2 FQNEAQ, per germline (reference sequence). V was shortened by 10 bases and J by 8 bases, with 12 bases between the two germline ends. CDR3 length equals 12 residues. In nucleotides, the CDR3 is TGTGCCATCTTAGCAGGAGATTCACCCCTCCACTTT. Amino acids: CAILAGDSPLHF.

This chain joins TRBV10-3 and TRBJ1-1; 8 positions match TRBD1. Germline assignment: CDR1 ENHRY and CDR2 SYGVKD. This CDR3 spans 16 amino acids. J was trimmed by 0 bases and V by 4 bases; bases with no gene match: 7. The CDR3 loop reads CAISGYRGGMNTEAFF. The CDR3 nucleotides are TGTGCCATCAGTGGGTACAGGGGGGGGATGAACACTGAAGCTTTCTTT.

This clone was detected only once. The J gene is TRBJ1-5, the V gene TRBV27, with 7 bases fitting TRBD1. Trimming cost V 0 bases and J 4 bases; bases outside gene matches: 3. Germline CDR1 reads MNHEY; CDR2 reads SMNVEV (reference sequence). The CDR3 sequence is 15 residues long. CDR3 in amino acids: CASSLSQQGNQPQHF. The CDR3 DNA sequence: TGTGCCAGCAGTTTATCCCAACAGGGGAATCAGCCCCAGCATTTT.